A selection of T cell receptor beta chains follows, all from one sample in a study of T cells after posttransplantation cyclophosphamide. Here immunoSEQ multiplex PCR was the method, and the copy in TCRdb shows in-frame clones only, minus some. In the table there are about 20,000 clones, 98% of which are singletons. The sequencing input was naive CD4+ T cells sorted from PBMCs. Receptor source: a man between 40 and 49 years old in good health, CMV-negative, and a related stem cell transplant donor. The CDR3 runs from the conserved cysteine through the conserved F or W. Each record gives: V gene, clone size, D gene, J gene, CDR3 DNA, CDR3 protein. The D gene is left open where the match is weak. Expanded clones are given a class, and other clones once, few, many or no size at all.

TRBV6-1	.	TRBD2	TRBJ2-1	TGTGCCAGCAGTTTACTAGCGGGAGAGGGCAATGAGCAGTTCTTC	CASSLLAGEGNEQFF
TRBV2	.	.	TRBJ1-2	TGTGCCAGCAGCCAACTCAACCAGGTCAACGATGGCTACACCTTC	CASSQLNQVNDGYTF
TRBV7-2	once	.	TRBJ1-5	TGTGCCAGCAGCCCGGCGGGTCCGTTCTCCGGTCGGCCCCAGCATTTT	CASSPAGPFSGRPQHF
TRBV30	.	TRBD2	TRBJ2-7	TGTGCCTGGACTAGCGGAACCTACGAGCAGTACTTC	CAWTSGTYEQYF
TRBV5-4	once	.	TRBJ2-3	TGTGCCAGCAGCTTTCAGGTTTTAGGGGTCGGAGATACGCAGTATTTT	CASSFQVLGVGDTQYF
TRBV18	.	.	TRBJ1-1	TGTGCCAGCTCACCCGGGAGGGGCAACACTGAAGCTTTCTTT	CASSPGRGNTEAFF
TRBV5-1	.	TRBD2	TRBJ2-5	TGCGCCAGCGCCCCAGCGGGAGCCAGTGGGGAGACCCAGTACTTC	CASAPAGASGETQYF
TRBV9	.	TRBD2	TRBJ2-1	TGTGCCAGCAGTGGGACTAGCGGGAGCTCCTACAATGAGCAGTTCTTC	CASSGTSGSSYNEQFF
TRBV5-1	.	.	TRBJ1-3	TGCGCCAGCAGCTTGTCGGGTTCTGGAAACACCATATATTTT	CASSLSGSGNTIYF
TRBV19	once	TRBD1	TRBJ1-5	TGTGCCAGTAGTATGGTACAGGGGCGAGGGAGCAATCAGCCCCAGCATTTT	CASSMVQGRGSNQPQHF
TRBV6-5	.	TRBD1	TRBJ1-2	TGTGCCAGCAGACGGACAGGGGGCCATGGCTACACCTTC	CASRRTGGHGYTF